The 3 T cell receptor beta chains below were found in one sample sequenced in a study of CD8+ T cells in alopecia areata. After isolation, RNA underwent reverse transcription to generate cDNA as the sequencing template. TCRdb keeps only in-frame clones here, not all; method: immunoSEQ multiplex PCR. The data show 100,000 to 150,000 clones, over 55% seen once. Noted treatment: oral pan-JAK inhibitor, 5-10 mg twice daily. The source material was CD4+ T cells sorted from blood, sampled at week 4, from a patient treated with tofacitinib. All receptors come from a human donor with alopecia areata.

The J gene is TRBJ2-7, the V gene TRBV2; a possible D gene is TRBD1 (6 bases). From germline, CDR1 is SNHLY and CDR2 FYNNEI. The germline V and J ends were trimmed by 6 bases and 2 bases, with 8 bases remaining between them. The CDR3 is made up of 12 amino acids. The CDR3 nucleotides are TGTGCCAGCAGGGACAGTACCTACGAGCAGTACTTC. Its translation is CASRDSTYEQYF.

This clone appeared a few times. This chain joins TRBV6-1 and TRBJ1-1, with a tentative D call TRBD1 (6 bases). The CDR3 consists of 17 residues. The V end was cut by 6 bases, the J end by 0 bases, with 20 bases between. Per the germline V gene, CDR1 is MNHNS and CDR2 is SASEGT. The chain's CDR3 is CASSERSRGSMNTEAFF. CDR3 nucleotides: TGTGCCAGCAGCGAACGGTCCAGGGGTTCCATGAACACTGAAGCTTTCTTT.

The chain joins TRBV4-2 to TRBJ2-3; TRBD1 or TRBD2 may be the D gene (6 bases each). The CDR3 loop spans 15 amino acids. Trimming took off 1 base at V and 6 bases at J, with 14 bases between the two ends. Looked up from germline, CDR1 is LGHNA and CDR2 is YNFKEQ. CDR3 region: CASSQGRGPGDTQYF. The CDR3 region has the DNA TGTGCCAGCAGCCAAGGCCGGGGGCCGGGGGATACGCAGTATTTT.